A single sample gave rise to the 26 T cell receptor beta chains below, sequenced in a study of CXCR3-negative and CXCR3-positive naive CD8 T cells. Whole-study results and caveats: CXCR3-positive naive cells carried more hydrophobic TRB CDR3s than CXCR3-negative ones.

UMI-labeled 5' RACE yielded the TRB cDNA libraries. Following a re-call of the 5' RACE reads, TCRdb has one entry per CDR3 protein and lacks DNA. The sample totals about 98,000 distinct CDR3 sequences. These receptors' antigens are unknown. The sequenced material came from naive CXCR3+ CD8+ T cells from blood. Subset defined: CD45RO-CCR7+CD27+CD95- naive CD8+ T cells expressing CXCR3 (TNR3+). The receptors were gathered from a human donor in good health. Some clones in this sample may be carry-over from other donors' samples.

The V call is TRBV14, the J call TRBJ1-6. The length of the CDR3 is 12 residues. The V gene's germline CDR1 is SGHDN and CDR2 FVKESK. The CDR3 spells CASSQAGSPLHF. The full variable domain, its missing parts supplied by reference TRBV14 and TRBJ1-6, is EAGVTQFPSHSVIEKGQTVTLRCDPISGHDNLYWYRRVMGKEIKFLLHFVKESKQDESGMPNNRFLAERTGGTYSTLKVQPAELEDSGVYFCASSQAGSPLHFGNGTRLTVT.

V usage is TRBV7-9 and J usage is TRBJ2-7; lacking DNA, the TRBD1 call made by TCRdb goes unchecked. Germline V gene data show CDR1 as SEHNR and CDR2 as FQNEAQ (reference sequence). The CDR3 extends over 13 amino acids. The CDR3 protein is CASSRQGNYEQYF.

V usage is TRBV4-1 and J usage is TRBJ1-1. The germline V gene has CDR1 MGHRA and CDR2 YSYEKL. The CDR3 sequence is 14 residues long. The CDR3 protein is CASSQDQVNTEAFF.

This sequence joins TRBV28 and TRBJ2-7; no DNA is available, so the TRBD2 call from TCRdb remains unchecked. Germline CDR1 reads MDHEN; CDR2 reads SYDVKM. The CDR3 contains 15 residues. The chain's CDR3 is CASSPATSVGYEQYF.

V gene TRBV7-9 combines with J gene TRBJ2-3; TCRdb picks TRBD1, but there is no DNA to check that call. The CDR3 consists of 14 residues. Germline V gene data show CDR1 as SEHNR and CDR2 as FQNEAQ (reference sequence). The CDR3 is CASSFEGARGTQYF. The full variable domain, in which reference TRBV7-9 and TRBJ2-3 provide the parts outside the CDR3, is DTGVSQNPRHKITKRGQNVTFRCDPISEHNRLYWYRQTLGQGPEFLTYFQNEAQLEKSRLLSDRFSAERPKGSFSTLEIQRTEQGDSAMYLCASSFEGARGTQYFGPGTRLTVL.

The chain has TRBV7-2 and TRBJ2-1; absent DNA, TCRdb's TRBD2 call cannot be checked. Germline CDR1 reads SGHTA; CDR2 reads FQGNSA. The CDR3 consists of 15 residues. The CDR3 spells CASSPTEGPYNEQFF.

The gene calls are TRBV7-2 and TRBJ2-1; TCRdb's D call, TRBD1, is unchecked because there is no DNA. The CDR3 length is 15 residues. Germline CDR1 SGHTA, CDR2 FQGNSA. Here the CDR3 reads CASSLWTGGANEQFF.

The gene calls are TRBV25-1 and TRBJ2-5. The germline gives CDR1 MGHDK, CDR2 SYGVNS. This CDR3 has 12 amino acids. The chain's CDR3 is CASSESVATQYF.

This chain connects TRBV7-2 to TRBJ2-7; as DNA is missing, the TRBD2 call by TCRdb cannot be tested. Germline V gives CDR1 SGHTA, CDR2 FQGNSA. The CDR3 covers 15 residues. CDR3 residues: CASSFGLAGADEQYF. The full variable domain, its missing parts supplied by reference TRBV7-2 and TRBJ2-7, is GAGVSQSPSNKVTEKGKDVELRCDPISGHTALYWYRQSLGQGLEFLIYFQGNSAPDKSGLPSDRFSAERTGGSVSTLTIQRTQQEDSAVYLCASSFGLAGADEQYFGPGTRLTVT.

The CDR3 reads CASSYRAGYEQYF. The chain carries TRBV27 and TRBJ2-7; without DNA, the TCRdb call of TRBD1 cannot be checked. Per germline, CDR1 MNHEY and CDR2 SMNVEV (reference sequence). CDR3 length: 13 amino acids.

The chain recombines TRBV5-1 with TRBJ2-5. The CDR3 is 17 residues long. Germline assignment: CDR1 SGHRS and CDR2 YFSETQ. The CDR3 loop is CASSLGPFLGSQETQYF.

The CDR3 is CASSFGGLNTGELFF. The chain employs TRBV28 and TRBJ2-2; absent DNA, TCRdb's TRBD2 call cannot be checked. This CDR3 is built from 15 residues. The germline gives CDR1 MDHEN, CDR2 SYDVKM.

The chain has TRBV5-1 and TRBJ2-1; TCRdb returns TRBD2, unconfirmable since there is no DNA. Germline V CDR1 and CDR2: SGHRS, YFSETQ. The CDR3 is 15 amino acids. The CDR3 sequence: CASSLEAGGPSEQFF.

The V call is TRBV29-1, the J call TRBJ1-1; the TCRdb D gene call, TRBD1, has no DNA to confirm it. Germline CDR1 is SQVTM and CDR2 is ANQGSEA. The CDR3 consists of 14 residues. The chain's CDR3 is CSVDEGGGNTEAFF.

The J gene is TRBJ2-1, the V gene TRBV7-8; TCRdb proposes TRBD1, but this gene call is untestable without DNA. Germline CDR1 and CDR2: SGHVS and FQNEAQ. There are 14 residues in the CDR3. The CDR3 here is CASSPGAGVNEQFF.

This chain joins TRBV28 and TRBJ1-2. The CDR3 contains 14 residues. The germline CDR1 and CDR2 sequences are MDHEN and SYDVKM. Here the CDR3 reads CASSLISRYYGYTF.

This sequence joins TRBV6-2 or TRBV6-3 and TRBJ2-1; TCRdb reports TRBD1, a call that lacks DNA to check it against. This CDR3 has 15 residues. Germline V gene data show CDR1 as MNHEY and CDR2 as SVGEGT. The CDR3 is CASSRDDREWNEQFF.

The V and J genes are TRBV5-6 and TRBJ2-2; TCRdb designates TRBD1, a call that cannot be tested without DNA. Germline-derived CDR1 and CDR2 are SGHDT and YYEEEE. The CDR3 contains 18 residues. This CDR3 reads CASSMFGRGTENTGELFF.

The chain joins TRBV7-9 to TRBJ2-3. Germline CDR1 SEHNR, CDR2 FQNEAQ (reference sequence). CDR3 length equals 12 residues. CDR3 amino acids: CASSREPDTQYF. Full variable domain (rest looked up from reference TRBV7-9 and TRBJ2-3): DTGVSQNPRHKITKRGQNVTFRCDPISEHNRLYWYRQTLGQGPEFLTYFQNEAQLEKSRLLSDRFSAERPKGSFSTLEIQRTEQGDSAMYLCASSREPDTQYFGPGTRLTVL.

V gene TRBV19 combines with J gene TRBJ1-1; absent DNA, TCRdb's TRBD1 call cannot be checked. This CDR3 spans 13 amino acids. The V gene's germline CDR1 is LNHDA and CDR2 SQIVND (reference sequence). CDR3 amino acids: CASSLPRGFEAFF.

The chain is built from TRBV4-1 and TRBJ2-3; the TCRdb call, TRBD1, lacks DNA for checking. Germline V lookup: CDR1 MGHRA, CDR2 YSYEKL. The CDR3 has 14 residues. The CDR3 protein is CASSPGPLSDTQYF.

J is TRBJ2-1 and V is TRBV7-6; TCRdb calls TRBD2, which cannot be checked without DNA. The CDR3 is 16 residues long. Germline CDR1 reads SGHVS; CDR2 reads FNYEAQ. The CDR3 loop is CASSLAASGVGGEQFF.

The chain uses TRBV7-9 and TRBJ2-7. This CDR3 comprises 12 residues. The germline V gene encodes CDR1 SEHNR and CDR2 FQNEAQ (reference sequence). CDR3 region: CASSDRGYEQYF.

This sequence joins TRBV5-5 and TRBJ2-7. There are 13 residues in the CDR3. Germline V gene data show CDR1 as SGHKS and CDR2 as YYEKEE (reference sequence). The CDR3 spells CASAMNNAYEQYF.

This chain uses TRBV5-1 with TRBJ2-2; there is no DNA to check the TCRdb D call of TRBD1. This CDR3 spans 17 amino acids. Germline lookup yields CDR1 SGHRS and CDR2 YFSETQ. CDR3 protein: CASSPYRDRGPGGELFF.

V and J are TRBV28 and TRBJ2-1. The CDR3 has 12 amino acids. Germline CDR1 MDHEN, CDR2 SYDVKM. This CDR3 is CASRASSNEQFF.